Below are 26 T cell receptor beta chains sequenced from a single sample in a study of blood T cell repertoires in COVID-19. Sequencing was performed with immunoSEQ multiplex PCR; in TCRdb, only in-frame clones are kept and a portion is missing. The repertoire has about 140,000 clones, about 80% of them found once; the top ten carry 7.5% to 8.5%. Material for sequencing was peripheral blood. These receptors were obtained from a human donor in a cohort sampled during active COVID-19.

This sequence joins TRBV28 and TRBJ2-3; tentative D call: TRBD2 (6 bases). Trimming removed 6 bases at V and 12 bases at J, with 16 bases between. The CDR3 totals 12 residues. Germline CDR1 and CDR2: MDHEN and SYDVKM. The chain's CDR3 is CASRSNPGLQYF. CDR3 nucleotide sequence: TGTGCCAGCAGATCGAATCCGGGACTCCAGTATTTT.

The chain joins TRBV28 to TRBJ2-7; D is possibly TRBD1 (6 bases). This CDR3 has 14 residues. CDR1 is MDHEN and CDR2 is SYDVKM in the germline V gene. Trimming removed 7 bases at V and 2 bases at J, with 15 bases between. CDR3 loop: CASTEQGTPYEQYF. The CDR3 coding sequence is TGTGCCAGCACCGAACAGGGAACCCCCTACGAGCAGTACTTC.

The chain employs TRBV7-2 and TRBJ2-5; weak D call: TRBD1 (5 bases). The V end was cut by 2 bases, the J end by 5 bases, with 12 bases between. Germline V gives CDR1 SGHTA, CDR2 FQGNSA. There are 14 residues in the CDR3. The DNA of the CDR3 is TGTGCCAGCAGCTTAAGGGGCCAGAGGGAGACCCAGTACTTC. Its translation: CASSLRGQRETQYF.

The gene calls are TRBV2 and TRBJ1-1, with 9 bases aligning to TRBD1. The CDR3 covers 15 residues. Germline lookup yields CDR1 SNHLY and CDR2 FYNNEI. The ends lost 6 bases at V and 4 bases at J; junction bases unmatched: 9. Here the CDR3 reads CASRIPGQGGTEAFF. CDR3 nucleotides: TGTGCCAGCAGGATTCCGGGACAGGGTGGCACTGAAGCTTTCTTT.

The rearrangement joins TRBV10-3 to TRBJ2-5; TRBD1 aligns across 12 bases. V gave up 3 bases and J gave up 4 bases; unmatched junction bases: 6. Germline CDR1 ENHRY, CDR2 SYGVKD. CDR3 length: 16 residues. This CDR3 is CAISDPSGQGAETQYF. The CDR3 nucleotides read TGTGCCATCAGTGATCCTTCGGGACAGGGGGCAGAGACCCAGTACTTC.

The chain uses TRBV18 and TRBJ1-5; D gene uncertain. CDR1 KGHSH and CDR2 LQKENI come from the germline V gene. V was pared by 2 bases and J by 6 bases, with 11 bases between. The CDR3 spans 14 residues. The CDR3 nucleotides read TGTGCCAGCTCACCAGGGCAGAAAGGTCAGCCCCAGCATTTT. Translated: CASSPGQKGQPQHF. Full variable domain (rest looked up from reference TRBV18 and TRBJ1-5): NAGVMQNPRHLVRRRGQEARLRCSPMKGHSHVYWYRQLPEEGLKFMVYLQKENIIDESGMPKERFSAEFPKEGPSILRIQQVVRGDSAAYFCASSPGQKGQPQHFGDGTRLSIL.

This rearrangement joins TRBV19 to TRBJ2-1; possibly TRBD1 for D (5 bases). The CDR3 has 14 amino acids. Trimming left V 7 bases short and J 3 bases short, with 13 bases between. Germline V gene sequence: CDR1 LNHDA, CDR2 SQIVND (reference sequence). CDR3 in amino acids: CASTQGWGYNEQFF. The CDR3 DNA reads TGTGCCAGTACTCAGGGTTGGGGCTACAATGAGCAGTTCTTC.

This chain connects TRBV7-2 to TRBJ2-2, with D perhaps TRBD1 (6 bases). The CDR3 is 12 amino acids. CDR1 SGHTA and CDR2 FQGNSA come from the germline V gene. V lost 9 bases to trimming and J lost 7 bases, with 12 bases between them. CDR3 DNA: TGTGCCAGTAACAGGGTCGTCGGGGAGCTGTTTTTT. Translated: CASNRVVGELFF.

The chain links TRBV5-6 to TRBJ2-7; 7 bases are a match to TRBD1. CDR3 length: 13 residues. CDR1 is SGHDT, CDR2 YYEEEE, per germline. The trim removed 6 bases at V and 4 bases at J, leaving 7 bases unmatched. Here the CDR3 reads CASTGTVFYEQYF. CDR3 coding DNA: TGTGCCAGCACCGGGACAGTTTTTTACGAGCAGTACTTC.

The chain uses TRBV5-1 and TRBJ2-1; 8 nucleotides line up with TRBD1. CDR3 size: 13 residues. CDR1 SGHRS and CDR2 YFSETQ come from the germline V gene. With V trimmed by 4 bases and J by 8 bases, 5 bases remained unmatched. CDR3: CASSPDRVYEQFF. The CDR3 nucleotides are TGCGCCAGCAGCCCGGACAGGGTTTATGAGCAGTTCTTC.

The chain employs TRBV19 and TRBJ2-7, with a weak D call TRBD1 (5 bases). The CDR3 has 11 amino acids. Germline values: CDR1 LNHDA, CDR2 SQIVND (reference sequence). The V gene lost 6 bases and the J gene lost 6 bases, with 9 bases spanning the gap. In DNA, the CDR3 is TGTGCCAGTAGCACAGGATCCGAGCAGTACTTC. Protein: CASSTGSEQYF.

The chain uses TRBV3-1 (or the pseudogene TRBV3-2) and TRBJ1-2; D unclear. This CDR3 is built from 17 residues. V was shortened by 1 base and J by 2 bases, with 17 bases between the two germline ends. The germline V gene encodes CDR1 LGHDT and CDR2 YNNKEL (reference sequence). CDR3 protein: CASSQVGPKHSNYGYTF. CDR3 in DNA: TGTGCCAGCAGCCAAGTTGGGCCAAAGCACTCGAACTATGGCTACACCTTC.

This chain connects TRBV10-3 to TRBJ1-5; weak D call: TRBD1 (5 bases). Deletions cut 4 bases from V and 3 bases from J, with 13 bases between. The CDR3 is made up of 15 amino acids. The germline CDR1 and CDR2 sequences are ENHRY and SYGVKD. The CDR3 sequence is CAISGGGGINQPQHF. CDR3 DNA: TGTGCCATCAGTGGGGGGGGAGGGATCAATCAGCCCCAGCATTTT.

The V gene is TRBV6-5, the J gene TRBJ1-2, with unresolved D. Germline CDR1 and CDR2: MNHEY and SVGAGI. The germline V and J ends were trimmed by 7 bases and 5 bases, with 14 bases remaining between them. The CDR3 has 13 amino acids. CDR3 sequence: CASIWLAGYGYTF. The CDR3 DNA is TGTGCCAGCATCTGGTTAGCGGGGTATGGCTACACCTTC.

The chain employs TRBV15 and TRBJ1-2; D remains ambiguous. This CDR3 is built from 17 residues. In germline, CDR1 is LNHNV, CDR2 YYDKDF (reference sequence). With 1 base removed from V and 3 bases from J, the gap between germline ends came to 18 bases. The CDR3 sequence is CATSRASIKPRDYGYTF. CDR3 DNA: TGTGCCACCAGCAGAGCTAGCATTAAGCCCCGGGACTATGGCTACACCTTC.

CDR3 sequence (DNA): TGTGCCAGCGTTCTTGCAGGGCCTGATCAGCCCCAGCATTTT. Amino acids: CASVLAGPDQPQHF. The chain carries TRBV6-5 and TRBJ1-5; possibly TRBD1 for D (5 bases). Trimming left V 8 bases short and J 5 bases short, with 16 bases between. Looked up from germline, CDR1 is MNHEY and CDR2 is SVGAGI. The CDR3 covers 14 residues.

The chain uses TRBV28 and TRBJ1-5; D not resolved. The V end lost 2 bases, the J end lost 0 bases, and 8 bases lay between the germline ends. This CDR3 has 15 residues. Germline assignment: CDR1 MDHEN and CDR2 SYDVKM. The CDR3 loop reads CASSLGGNSNQPQHF. The CDR3, as DNA: TGTGCCAGCAGTTTAGGAGGGAATAGCAATCAGCCCCAGCATTTT.

The V gene is TRBV6-6, the J gene TRBJ1-3, with TRBD1 identical over 8 bases. The V gene's germline CDR1 is MNHNY and CDR2 SVGAGI (reference sequence). Trimming took 5 bases from V and 3 from J; bases not matched to a gene: 9. There are 16 residues in the CDR3. The CDR3 loop reads CASSRTDRVFGNTIYF. CDR3 bases: TGTGCCAGCAGTCGGACGGACAGGGTGTTTGGAAACACCATATATTTT.

This chain joins TRBV7-2 and TRBJ1-5; D is unclear. CDR1 SGHTA and CDR2 FQGNSA come from the germline V gene. The CDR3 runs to 13 residues. Trimming pared 3 bases from V and 4 bases from J, leaving 7 bases between. The CDR3 sequence is CASSFLQNQPQHF. CDR3 DNA sequence: TGTGCCAGCAGCTTCCTACAGAATCAGCCCCAGCATTTT.

The rearrangement links TRBV19 to TRBJ1-1, with 10 positions matching TRBD1. Germline CDR1 is LNHDA and CDR2 is SQIVND (reference sequence). This CDR3 region has 16 residues. After removal of 4 bases from V and 0 bases from J, the junction contained 5 bases not matched to a gene. The CDR3 spells CASSTGQGLLNTEAFF. The CDR3, as DNA: TGTGCCAGTAGTACGGGACAGGGGTTGTTGAACACTGAAGCTTTCTTT.

The rearrangement uses TRBV27 and TRBJ1-5; D is unclear. The germline gives CDR1 MNHEY, CDR2 SMNVEV (reference sequence). Trimming shortened V by 6 bases and J by 4 bases, and 13 bases separated the two germline ends. The CDR3 runs 14 residues. Here the CDR3 DNA reads TGTGCCAGCAGCTCCTGGGCGACAAATCAGCCCCAGCATTTT. Its protein is CASSSWATNQPQHF.

This sequence joins TRBV5-1 and TRBJ2-1; 7 bases align to TRBD2. This CDR3 is built from 15 residues. Germline V gene lookup returns CDR1 SGHRS and CDR2 YFSETQ. V was clipped by 6 bases and J by 4 bases; unmatched bases: 10. The CDR3 loop reads CASNFEGLVYNEQFF. The DNA for the CDR3 is TGCGCCAGCAACTTCGAAGGACTAGTTTACAATGAGCAGTTCTTC.

The CDR3 DNA reads TGTGCCAGCAGCACGACGGGGGGGAACGCGTATACGCAGTATTTT. Protein product: CASSTTGGNAYTQYF. The V call is TRBV6-5, the J call TRBJ2-3; 8 positions agree with TRBD2. This CDR3 is 15 amino acids long. Per germline, CDR1 MNHEY and CDR2 SVGAGI. Trimming at V came to 6 bases and at J to 7 bases, leaving 12 bases not matched to a gene.

This rearrangement joins TRBV5-1 to TRBJ1-1; 8 bases map to TRBD1. The germline V gene has CDR1 SGHRS and CDR2 YFSETQ. With V trimmed by 4 bases and J by 1 base, 9 bases remained unmatched. The CDR3 is 16 amino acids. The CDR3 region is CASSPGQGRANTEAFF. The CDR3 DNA follows: TGCGCCAGCAGCCCTGGACAGGGCCGGGCGAACACTGAAGCTTTCTTT.

For the CDR3, the DNA is TGTGCCAGCACCCGCCCCGGGGGGCCTTACACCGGGGAGCTGTTTTTT. Translated, it gives CASTRPGGPYTGELFF. The J gene is TRBJ2-2, the V gene TRBV7-9, with D possibly matching TRBD2 (7 bases). V lost 7 bases and J lost 3, with 18 bases in between. Germline values: CDR1 SEHNR, CDR2 FQNEAQ (reference sequence). This CDR3 comprises 16 residues.

This chain connects TRBV19 to TRBJ1-5, with D possibly matching TRBD1 (5 bases). This CDR3 comprises 14 residues. V lost 7 bases to trimming and J lost 4 bases, with 14 bases between them. Germline CDR1 LNHDA, CDR2 SQIVND (reference sequence). The CDR3 bases are TGTGCCAGTACGGGGAGGACATTTAATCAGCCCCAGCATTTT. Protein sequence: CASTGRTFNQPQHF.